This TCR beta chain was sequenced for a study of early stage breast cancer tumors. Background on the study: About 8 ER+/PR+/HER2- tumors were invasive ductal; a few were invasive lobular.

CDR3 length: 14 amino acids. V lost 2 bases to trimming and J lost 0 bases, with 6 bases between them. Germline CDR1 is SGHRS and CDR2 is YFSETQ. Each sample had two DNA replicates, about 0.47 ug blood or roughly 1.4 ug tissue. Assay used: immunoSEQ multiplex PCR; TCRdb lists only in-frame clones, some missing. The sample consists of 9,500 to 10,000 clones, 60% to 75% of them appearing once. As regards this clone: Its antigen is still unknown.

Study outcomes and limitations: Compared with adjacent normal breast, tumors showed about 2.5-fold denser, more clonal T cells.

Sequencing was carried out using breast tumor tissue. The chain couples TRBV5-1 to TRBJ2-1; D remains ambiguous. The receptor comes from a person aged 55 to 69 with breast cancer. The CDR3 nucleotides are TGCGCCAGCAGCTTAGCGTTCTCCTACAATGAGCAGTTCTTC. This sequence encodes CASSLAFSYNEQFF.